The present T cell receptor beta chain was sequenced within a study of monozygotic twins with inflammatory bowel disease. Findings of the study overall: The data did not back a single strong IBD-associated clonotype or signal.

With regard to this clonotype: The antigen remains undetermined.

Germline CDR1 and CDR2: LNHNV and YYDKDF (reference sequence). The CDR3 length is 16 residues. The unique tags termed UMIs, each holding a 6-nucleotide sample barcode, were added by means of template switching. For each CDR3 protein, TCRdb gives one entry from its re-call of the 5' RACE reads, without DNA. Its table records about 380,000 distinct CDR3 sequences. The V call is TRBV15, the J call TRBJ2-3; the TCRdb D gene call, TRBD1, has no DNA to confirm it. This receptor was identified in a human donor with ulcerative colitis or Crohn's disease, or a healthy co-twin of an affected twin (not recorded which). The material sequenced was blood. The CDR3 here is CATQLTGKQPGDTQYF.